This T cell receptor beta chain was observed in a study of shared clonotypes between healthy human individuals. Looking at the study overall: The plates for each donor numbered three CD4 naive, three CD4 memory, two CD8 naive and one CD8 memory.

About this clone: Its target is unknown.

Division of CD4+ cells produced a CD45RA+ naive subset and a CD45RA-negative memory subset. Each sorted subset replicate got 200 ng genomic DNA, 25,000 to 35,000 genomes. Repertoires were generated with immunoSEQ multiplex PCR, while TCRdb's copy carries only in-frame clones and drops some. The sample carries approximately 1.5 million clones, 98% recorded once. The study's findings and limits: Non-shared clonotypes had lower generation probabilities than those shared by all four donors.

The sample was naive CD4+ T cells sorted from blood. Noted subset: CD45RA+ positively selected. This TCR was recovered from a man younger than 40 in good health.

In DNA, the CDR3 is TGCAGCGTTGAAGGGCGGGGGTTTCAAGAGACCCAGTACTTC. It specifies CSVEGRGFQETQYF. The J gene is TRBJ2-5, the V gene TRBV29-1; 7 bases agree with TRBD2. The CDR3 spans 14 residues. V shed 1 base, J shed 2 bases, and the junction held 4 bases outside the gene matches. Germline V gene sequence: CDR1 SQVTM, CDR2 ANQGSEA.